The source of this T cell receptor beta chain is a study of shared T cell receptors in the human thymus. The V and J ends lost 5 bases and 4 bases, in that order; junction bases with no gene match: 12. The CDR3 sequence is 19 residues long. CDR1 and CDR2 from the germline V gene are SGHAT and FQNNGV. The assay was immunoSEQ multiplex PCR, and TCRdb's table has in-frame clones only and misses some. This sample has about 660,000 clones, with roughly 90% found just once. These data were also reused for a study on human thymus T cells.

The specimen sequenced was thymocytes. This chain joins TRBV11-2 and TRBJ2-1, with 15 positions matching TRBD2. This TCR was recovered from a boy less than two years old with a congenital heart defect. The CDR3 loop reads CASSPRTSGRAFLYNEQFF. CDR3 nucleotide sequence: TGTGCCAGCAGCCCTCGGACTAGCGGGAGGGCGTTTTTGTACAATGAGCAGTTCTTC.